The 7 T cell receptor beta chains in this list originate from one sample, sequenced in a study of beta chain features in type 1 diabetes. Broader study findings: TCRB CDR3s were moderately but significantly shorter in Type 1 diabetes patients in all four CD4+ subsets.

For these TCRs, the target antigens are not known. Of the isolated RNA, all was reverse transcribed, and so the sequenced material was expressed TCRB transcripts. The protocol was immunoSEQ multiplex PCR, while the TCRdb copy is restricted to in-frame clones and leaves out a portion. The profile shows 250,000 to 350,000 clones, 14% of them singletons. The sequencing input was naive CD4+ T cells from blood. These receptors were collected from a young man with type 1 diabetes.

This clone was counted between two and nine times. The rearrangement links TRBV7-3 to TRBJ1-2; 7 nucleotides agree with TRBD1. This CDR3 is built from 15 residues. J was trimmed by 4 bases and V by 5 bases; bases with no gene match: 10. CDR1 and CDR2 (germline): SGHTA, FQGTGA. The CDR3: CASSPQGGGIYGYTF. CDR3 bases: TGTGCCAGCAGCCCCCAGGGGGGCGGTATCTATGGCTACACCTTC.

The rearrangement links TRBV7-9 to TRBJ2-7; D might be TRBD2 (6 bases). The CDR3 contains 15 residues. Germline CDR1 SEHNR, CDR2 FQNEAQ (reference sequence). Trimming took off 5 bases at V and 7 bases at J, with 21 bases between the two ends. The CDR3 nucleotides read TGTGCCAGCAGCATTTGGGGTAGCGGACACGGGGAGCAGTACTTC. Translated, it gives CASSIWGSGHGEQYF.

The CDR3 sequence: CASHESYEQYF. The CDR3 DNA reads TGTGCCAGCCACGAGAGCTACGAGCAGTACTTC. The chain combines TRBV2 with TRBJ2-7; D is uncertain. Trimming took off 8 bases at V and 3 bases at J, with 8 bases between the two ends. Germline CDR1 is SNHLY and CDR2 is FYNNEI. CDR3 length: 11 residues. The full variable domain, its missing parts supplied by reference TRBV2 and TRBJ2-7, is EPEVTQTPSHQVTQMGQEVILRCVPISNHLYFYWYRQILGQKVEFLVSFYNNEISEKSEIFDDQFSVERPDGSNFTLKIRSTKLEDSAMYFCASHESYEQYFGPGTRLTVT.

The chain links TRBV30 to TRBJ2-2; D ambiguous. The CDR3 contains 15 residues. The germline CDR1 and CDR2 sequences are GTSNPN and SVGIG (reference sequence). Trimming took 0 bases from V and 0 from J, leaving 8 bases between them. Here the CDR3 reads CAWSVLFPNTGELFF. CDR3 bases: TGTGCCTGGAGTGTACTCTTTCCGAACACCGGGGAGCTGTTTTTT.

The chain couples TRBV27 to TRBJ1-5; TRBD1 matches 7 bases. V was pared by 8 bases and J by 7 bases, with 8 bases of the junction left unmatched. CDR1 is MNHEY and CDR2 is SMNVEV in the germline V gene (reference sequence). This CDR3 comprises 13 residues. CDR3 residues: CASSPTGDQPQHF. CDR3 DNA sequence: TGTGCCAGCTCTCCCACAGGGGACCAGCCCCAGCATTTT.

The V gene is TRBV5-1, the J gene TRBJ2-5; 7 bases line up with TRBD1. The CDR3 is 15 residues long. CDR1 and CDR2 from the germline V gene are SGHRS and YFSETQ. Trimming took 6 bases from V and 3 from J; bases not matched to a gene: 11. The CDR3 DNA reads as TGCGCCAGCACGAGACAGGGATCATTGGAAGAGACCCAGTACTTC. Translated, it gives CASTRQGSLEETQYF.

The chain recombines TRBV25-1 with TRBJ1-1, with TRBD1 identical over 7 bases. The V gene end was trimmed by 4 bases and the J gene end by 1 base; junction bases not matched to a gene: 12. Germline V lookup: CDR1 MGHDK, CDR2 SYGVNS. The CDR3 is made up of 17 amino acids. Here the CDR3 reads CASSAVTGFVGNTEAFF. As DNA, the CDR3 is TGTGCCAGCAGTGCCGTGACAGGGTTCGTGGGGAACACTGAAGCTTTCTTT.